This T cell receptor beta chain was captured in a study of vaccination and CD4 T cells after COVID-19. Looking at the study overall: The makeup of the convalescents was six males and four females, two of them Hispanic. Following dose two, a median about 65 days (range 14 to 241) passed before post-vaccine samples were taken. Study-level results: Median SARS-CoV-2-reactive clonotype numbers rose nonsignificantly, roughly 20 to 38.

Worth noting for this clonotype: What it recognizes is unknown.

Cultured CD4+ T cell DNA underwent sequencing with the Oncomine TCR Beta short-read assay. It was from cultured CD4+ T cells that genomic DNA was extracted. TCRdb independently ran MiXCR on the PCR reads; one entry per CDR3 protein. Altogether 15,000 to 20,000 distinct CDR3 sequences are present, 20% to 25% being singletons, with the ten largest covering 7.8%. Regarding treatment: approximately 10-day PBMC culture with coronavirus spike peptide pools or control peptides (ViraFEST assay). The V gene lost 3 bases and the J gene lost 4 bases, with 18 bases spanning the gap. The length of the CDR3 is 17 residues. Germline values: CDR1 SEHNR, CDR2 FQNEAQ (reference sequence).

This receptor was taken from a human donor with COVID-19. Sequencing input: cultured CD4+ T cells from blood. This rearrangement joins TRBV7-9 to TRBJ2-2; D is possibly TRBD1 (5 bases). The CDR3 loop is CASSFTHRSSSTGELFF. The DNA for the CDR3 is TGTGCCAGCAGCTTCACGCACAGGAGTTCGAGCACCGGGGAGCTGTTTTTT.